This TCR beta chain was captured in a study of T cell repertoires in cytomegalovirus infection (dated by TCRdb to the late 2010s). Context from the whole study: Alongside well-studied HLA-B-restricted epitopes, the peptide stimulations were aimed at recently identified HLA-C-restricted CMV epitopes, whose presentation resists viral immunomodulation. Donor HLA type was relevant to the analysis, as public TCR beta signatures indicated carriage of CMV infection together with the matching HLA type. Results the study describes overall, beyond this receptor: In both this cohort and an independent roughly 350-donor cohort, the cumulative frequency of public TCR beta family members distinguished carriers of CMV infection plus the relevant HLA type. The ex vivo response was dominated by HLA-C-restricted CMV-specific TCR beta clonotypes, which also provided the single most frequent clonotype in two of eight donors.

Sequencing was carried out with an Illumina HiSeq 1500. The public reads were run again by TCRdb, first through fastp at Q25 and then through MiXCR, and only productive beta chains were kept. Every distinct CDR3 protein forms one entry, paired with its most common genes and DNA. For this sample the table gives about 700,000 distinct CDR3 sequences, of which 30% to 35% were detected only once. The ten most abundant clones make up around a sixth of the sample. The treatment or condition label here, explained by the study, means: in vitro stimulation with specific CMV peptide epitopes to enrich CMV-specific T cells. V lost 0 bases and J lost 0 bases; the stretch between them is 9 bases long. As encoded in the germline V gene, CDR1 is MNHNS while CDR2 is SASEGT. Counted from cysteine to phenylalanine, this CDR3 has 15 amino acids. Only the CDR3 portion is preserved as DNA: 45 bases, with reading frame beginning at the first base.

In its sample, this clonotype was seen a few times. The target of this receptor is not known. No much larger clonotype is one base removed from it; base qualities were not supplied. The starting material was cultured PBMCs, obtained from culture after CMV antigen stimulation. The clonotype was recovered from a human donor in good health (CMV status not recorded). Some clones in this sample may be carry-over from other donors' samples. Rearrangement joined TRBV6-1 to TRBJ2-7, with no confidently assigned D gene. The sequence in DNA is TGTGCCAGCAGTGAAGCGCTGCCCCCCTCCTACGAGCAGTACTTC. This is translated as CASSEALPPSYEQYF.